The source of this TCR beta chain is a study of early T cells in non-severe SARS-CoV-2 infection (dated by TCRdb to the early 2020s). Background on the whole study: Because TCR sequencing was done on bulk RNA from unsorted whole blood, the alpha and beta chains could not be paired.

Taken from cysteine to phenylalanine, the CDR3 has 14 residues. CDR3 DNA is the only sequence kept; it has 42 bases, read in frame from the first base. CDR1 is given as SNHLY and CDR2 as FYNNEI, both from the germline V gene. V is shortened by 1 base, J by 2 bases, and the region joining them spans 8 bases. Libraries came from 5' RACE. The data were produced on a NextSeq 500. The TCR library protocol attached unique molecular identifiers to individual cDNA molecules to correct for sequencing error and PCR bias. TCR alpha and beta chains were both sequenced, and the abundances of alpha and beta sequences in each sample were closely correlated with each other. The authors processed their data as follows. V gene, J gene and CDR3 annotation of TCR sequences was performed with Decombinator V4. Expanded TCRs were defined as changing significantly between any two time points under a Poisson model with p below 0.0001. TCR abundances were normalised to the total number of TCRs sequenced in each sample and reported as counts per million. MAIT TCRs were defined by TRAV1-2 paired with TRAJ12, TRAJ20 or TRAJ33, and iNKT TCRs by TRAV10 paired with TRAJ18. VDJdb, accessed 1 November 2021, was searched for CMV, EBV and SARS-CoV-2 annotated TCRs, with TCRs annotated for multiple antigens excluded. TCRdb cleaned the public reads at Q25 with fastp, built clones with MiXCR and kept in-frame beta chains. Each entry is one CDR3 protein sequence, shown with its most common DNA and genes. The V and J calls and clone size come from TCRdb's table, not from the authors' own analysis. The sample table shows 20,000 to 25,000 distinct CDR3 sequences, and 4.5% are seen once. Together, the top ten hold approximately 8.3% of the sample.

This clonotype was observed at least ten times. The target of this receptor is not known. The input lacks base qualities; no much larger clone sits a single base away. Overall results and qualifications from the work: VDJdb matching was skewed toward anti-spike CD8 responses and likely underestimated virus-specific expansions, missing private and CD4 specificities.

A case-control design nested within a healthcare worker cohort in London, UK, was used, with weekly nasopharyngeal swab PCR tests and blood sampling performed. Between 23 and 31 March 2020, the week of the UK lockdown, healthcare workers were enrolled and then followed up weekly for as long as 16 weeks. The source material was whole blood. The V gene is TRBV2 and the J gene is TRBJ1-2; tentative D gene TRBD1, with 5 bases matching. The receptor was derived from an adult who was a healthcare worker with PCR-confirmed SARS-CoV-2 infection or an uninfected control (not recorded which). The CDR3 region: CASSEEGTNYGYTF. The nucleotide sequence is TGTGCCAGCAGTGAAGAGGGGACCAACTATGGCTACACCTTC.